This T cell receptor (beta chain) was sequenced during a study of T-cell memory formation after mild COVID-19. General study results and limits: Day 15 to 85 contracting clones showed balanced CD4/CD8; later expanders leaned CD4+. In pre-infection memory, a portion of responding clones appeared, which suggested that cross-reactive memory joined.

TCRdb redid the calling of the 5' RACE reads with MiXCR, one entry per CDR3 protein. The table shows roughly 320,000 distinct CDR3 sequences, with approximately 29% occurring only once. The ends were cut back, 1 base at V and 4 bases at J, with 9 bases in the middle. Germline CDR1 is MNHEY and CDR2 is SMNVEV (reference sequence). This CDR3 has 14 amino acids. This clonotype was observed a few times. Its antigen is currently unknown. The V and J genes are TRBV27 and TRBJ2-3; D remains unclear. Sample: PBMCs or a T cell subset sorted from them (not recorded which). The receptor's source is an adult woman who had mild COVID-19 (a few samples of this study predate the infection). Cell type and time point are not known. The CDR3 sequence is CASSLYSSADTQYF. The CDR3 nucleotides read TGTGCCAGCAGTTTATATAGTAGTGCAGATACGCAGTATTTT.